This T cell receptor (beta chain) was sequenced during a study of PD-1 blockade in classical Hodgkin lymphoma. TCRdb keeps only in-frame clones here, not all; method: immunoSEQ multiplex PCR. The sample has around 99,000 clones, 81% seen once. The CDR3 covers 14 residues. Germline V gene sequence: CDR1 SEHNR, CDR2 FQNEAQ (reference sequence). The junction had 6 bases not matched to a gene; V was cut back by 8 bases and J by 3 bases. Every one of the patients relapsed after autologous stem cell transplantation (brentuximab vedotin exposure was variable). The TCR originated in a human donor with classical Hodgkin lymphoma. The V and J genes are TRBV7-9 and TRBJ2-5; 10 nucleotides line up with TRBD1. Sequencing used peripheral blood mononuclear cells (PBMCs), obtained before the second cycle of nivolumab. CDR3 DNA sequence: TGTGCCAGCGCCTGGACAGGGGGGGAAGAGACCCAGTACTTC. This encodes CASAWTGGEETQYF. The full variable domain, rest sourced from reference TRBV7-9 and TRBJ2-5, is DTGVSQNPRHKITKRGQNVTFRCDPISEHNRLYWYRQTLGQGPEFLTYFQNEAQLEKSRLLSDRFSAERPKGSFSTLEIQRTEQGDSAMYLCASAWTGGEETQYFGPGTRLLVL.